A single sample gave rise to the 15 T cell receptor beta chains below, sequenced in a study of CD8 T cells in ankylosing spondylitis. From the 5' RACE reads, TCRdb called clonotypes with MiXCR, one entry per CDR3 protein. This sample yields 30,000 to 35,000 distinct CDR3 sequences, of which roughly 33% are seen a single time; under 50% belongs to the top ten. Material for sequencing was synovial fluid, either unsorted or a sorted T cell fraction (not recorded which). These receptors came from a male donor with ankylosing spondylitis.

This clonotype showed up just a few times. The genes are TRBV29-1 and TRBJ2-7; D is perhaps TRBD2 (5 bases). CDR1 and CDR2 from the germline V gene are SQVTM and ANQGSEA. CDR3 size: 13 residues. The germline V and J ends were trimmed by 0 bases and 0 bases, with 6 bases remaining between them. The CDR3 region has the DNA TGCAGCGTTGAAGATCGGGACTCCTACGAGCAGTACTTC. Translated: CSVEDRDSYEQYF.

This clonotype was counted at least ten times. This chain's CDR3 is CASSPVMRGLAGNEKLFF. DNA of the CDR3: TGTGCCAGCAGCCCAGTAATGCGGGGCCTCGCCGGGAATGAAAAACTGTTTTTT. The rearrangement uses TRBV11-1 and TRBJ1-4, with D tentatively TRBD1 (5 bases). Germline V gene data show CDR1 as SGHAT and CDR2 as FQDESV (reference sequence). The germline V and J ends were trimmed by 5 bases and 5 bases, with 24 bases remaining between them. This CDR3 spans 18 amino acids.

This chain connects TRBV6-1 to TRBJ1-5; no clear D gene. Germline loops: CDR1 MNHNS, CDR2 SASEGT. The V end was cut by 1 base, the J end by 0 bases, with 13 bases between. There are 17 residues in the CDR3. CDR3 region: CASSEVWRAISNQPQHF. The DNA of the CDR3 is TGTGCCAGCAGTGAAGTTTGGCGGGCGATTAGCAATCAGCCCCAGCATTTT.

This clonotype was seen ten or more times. This chain uses TRBV7-9 with TRBJ1-2, with D unresolved. The CDR3 is 13 residues long. In germline, CDR1 is SEHNR, CDR2 FQNEAQ (reference sequence). V lost 2 bases and J lost 6, with 10 bases in between. The DNA for the CDR3 is TGTGCCAGCAGCTTACCTACTCCGGATGGCTACACCTTC. As protein: CASSLPTPDGYTF.

V usage is TRBV4-2 and J usage is TRBJ2-1; D not certain. The V gene's germline CDR1 is LGHNA and CDR2 YNFKEQ. The CDR3 length is 15 residues. V lost 0 bases to trimming and J lost 0 bases, with 6 bases between them. CDR3 coding DNA: TGTGCCAGCAGCCAAGACAGGAACTCCTACAATGAGCAGTTCTTC. Amino acids: CASSQDRNSYNEQFF.

The V call is TRBV7-9, the J call TRBJ1-2; D possibly corresponds to TRBD1 (5 bases). The CDR3 consists of 14 residues. From germline, CDR1 is SEHNR and CDR2 FQNEAQ (reference sequence). Trimming took off 7 bases at V and 7 bases at J, with 19 bases between the two ends. The CDR3 bases are TGTGCCAGCACCGATACCCCTCAGGGAAGTGGCTACACCTTC. This translates into CASTDTPQGSGYTF.

This clonotype was counted only a few times. This rearrangement joins TRBV11-2 to TRBJ1-1; tentative D call: TRBD1 (5 bases). Between the trimmed V and J ends, which lost 2 bases and 5 bases, there was a span of 12 bases. The CDR3 sequence is 14 residues long. Per germline, CDR1 SGHAT and CDR2 FQNNGV. The CDR3 loop is CASSLSGAITEAFF. In nucleotides, the CDR3 is TGTGCCAGCAGCTTAAGTGGGGCGATTACTGAAGCTTTCTTT.

The chain joins TRBV10-1 to TRBJ2-1; weak D call: TRBD2 (6 bases). CDR3 length equals 11 residues. Germline V gene sequence: CDR1 WNHNN, CDR2 SYGVQD (reference sequence). V was pared by 3 bases and J by 10 bases, with 7 bases between. The CDR3 protein is CASSDLAEQFF. In DNA, the CDR3 is TGCGCCAGCAGTGATCTAGCGGAGCAGTTCTTC.

V and J are TRBV12-3 or TRBV12-4 and TRBJ2-1, with D perhaps assigned TRBD1 or TRBD2 (6 bases each). CDR3 length: 15 amino acids. V lost 3 bases and J lost 7, with 16 bases in between. The CDR3 DNA reads TGTGCCAGCAGTTTCGGAGGGGGGTGGGGGAATGAGCAGTTCTTC. Protein sequence: CASSFGGGWGNEQFF.

The genes are TRBV12-3 or TRBV12-4 and TRBJ2-2; perhaps TRBD2 as D (6 bases). CDR3 length equals 14 residues. V was trimmed by 1 base and J by 5 bases, leaving 8 bases between them. The CDR3 is CASSLEEGTGELFF. The DNA for the CDR3 is TGTGCCAGCAGTTTAGAGGAGGGGACCGGGGAGCTGTTTTTT.

Remarks on this clonotype: A much larger clone lies a single base off, so this may be a read error. This rearrangement joins TRBV20-1 to TRBJ2-1, with D hard to call. The last part of the DNA fits TRBJ2-7 better; the J call may be wrong. CDR1 and CDR2 (germline): DFQATT, SNEGSKA (reference sequence). The CDR3 runs 16 residues. This CDR3 is CSARPLSESSYNEQYF. In nucleotides, the CDR3 is TGCAGTGCGAGACCACTATCTGAGAGCTCCTACAATGAGCAGTACTTC.

The table lists this clonotype with many counts. The J gene is TRBJ2-1, the V gene TRBV24-1; 9 nucleotides line up with TRBD2. J was trimmed by 7 bases and V by 4 bases; bases with no gene match: 7. The CDR3 totals 15 residues. Per the germline V gene, CDR1 is KGHDR and CDR2 is SFDVKD. The CDR3 is CATSEFSGSLNEQFF. CDR3 bases: TGTGCCACCAGTGAGTTTAGCGGGAGTCTAAATGAGCAGTTCTTC.

This clonotype has just a few counts. J is TRBJ1-2 and V is TRBV5-1; maybe TRBD1 (5 bases). This CDR3 region has 15 residues. Trimming stripped 0 bases from V and 0 bases from J, with 9 bases between. Germline lookup yields CDR1 SGHRS and CDR2 YFSETQ. The CDR3 region has the DNA TGCGCCAGCAGCTTGGGGGGACGTTCTAACTATGGCTACACCTTC. It codes for CASSLGGRSNYGYTF. The whole variable domain, remainder taken from reference TRBV5-1 and TRBJ1-2, is KAGVTQTPRYLIKTRGQQVTLSCSPISGHRSVSWYQQTPGQGLQFLFEYFSETQRNKGNFPGRFSGRQFSNSRSEMNVSTLELGDSALYLCASSLGGRSNYGYTFGSGTRLTVV.

The chain recombines TRBV20-1 with TRBJ2-7; TRBD2 matches 11 bases. Germline CDR1 reads DFQATT; CDR2 reads SNEGSKA (reference sequence). The CDR3 covers 15 residues. V gave up 5 bases and J gave up 4 bases; unmatched junction bases: 10. CDR3 DNA: TGCAGTGCTGGTGACCTAGCGGGAGGTTTTTACGAGCAGTACTTC. This translates into CSAGDLAGGFYEQYF.

The chain carries TRBV25-1 and TRBJ2-3; D uncertain. Between the trimmed V and J ends, which lost 2 bases and 4 bases, there was a span of 13 bases. CDR1 MGHDK and CDR2 SYGVNS come from the germline V gene. CDR3 length: 15 residues. CDR3 in amino acids: CASSEGVGLADTQYF. Here the CDR3 DNA reads TGTGCCAGCAGTGAAGGGGTAGGGTTGGCAGATACGCAGTATTTT.